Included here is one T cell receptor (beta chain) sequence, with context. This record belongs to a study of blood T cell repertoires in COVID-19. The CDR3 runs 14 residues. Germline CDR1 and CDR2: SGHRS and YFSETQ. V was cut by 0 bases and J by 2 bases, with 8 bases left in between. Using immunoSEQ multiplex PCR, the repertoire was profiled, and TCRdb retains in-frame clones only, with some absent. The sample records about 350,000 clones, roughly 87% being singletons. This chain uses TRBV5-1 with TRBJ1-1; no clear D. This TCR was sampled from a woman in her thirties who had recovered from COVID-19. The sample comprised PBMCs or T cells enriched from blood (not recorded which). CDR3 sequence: CASSLGSGNTEAFF. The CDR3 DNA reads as TGCGCCAGCAGCTTGGGGTCGGGAAACACTGAAGCTTTCTTT.